This TCR beta chain is drawn from a study of cytomegalovirus exposure and HLA in healthy donors. Study details: Among some 400 genotyped donors, roughly 80% fell in the Caucasian-associated ancestry cluster.

It was with 60 Vbeta and 13 Jbeta primers that the PCR ran. Libraries were prepared by immunoSEQ multiplex PCR; TCRdb keeps only in-frame clonotypes and omits some of them. The repertoire includes approximately 120,000 clones, about 80% of them detected once, and roughly 3.5% sits in the top ten. To note about this clone: What it binds is not known.

General study points: A later analysis, which compared TCR beta chains of equal frequency, found the HLA-associated ones more clonally expanded.

The CDR3 contains 15 residues. The ends were cut back, 8 bases at V and 2 bases at J, with 19 bases in the middle. The germline V gene has CDR1 SGHAT and CDR2 FQNNGV. Sequences were obtained from PBMCs. The chain combines TRBV11-2 with TRBJ2-7; TRBD2 is a possible D gene (5 bases). This sequence originates from a man aged 35-49 years in good health and CMV-seronegative. The CDR3 sequence is CASRGIRKHTYEQYF. The CDR3 DNA sequence: TGTGCCAGCCGGGGTATACGGAAACACACCTACGAGCAGTACTTC.